Detailed here is one T cell receptor beta chain. Its antigen is unknown. The CDR3 runs 14 residues. Germline V gene sequence: CDR1 SGHTA, CDR2 FQGNSA. Trimming left V 5 bases short and J 0 bases short, with 10 bases between. Every TCR cDNA molecule bore its own unique molecular identifier. MiXCR was run by TCRdb on the 5' RACE reads, yielding one entry per CDR3 protein. The repertoire includes some 15,000 distinct CDR3 sequences, approximately 8.5% of them detected once, and roughly 34% sits in the top ten. Time point in this sample: sample taken at primary tumor resection. Unsorted whole RNA of tumor, nontumor lung or frozen PBMC was sequenced. The approximately 69 donors had untreated early-stage non-small cell lung cancer. The data were taken from a study of spatial heterogeneity in lung cancer. Study as a whole: A consistent excess of beta-chain over alpha-chain sequences was detected. Findings and limits, study-wide: Relative to follow-up, resection was when ubiquitous expanded tumor TCRs appeared more in blood.

The source material was PBMCs, sampled at surgery. The chain combines TRBV7-2 with TRBJ1-1, with D tentatively TRBD1 (5 bases). The receptor's source is a female donor with early-stage non-small cell lung cancer. The CDR3 loop is CASSADTMNTEAFF. The CDR3 nucleotides are TGTGCCAGCAGCGCGGACACCATGAACACTGAAGCTTTCTTT. The full variable domain, its missing parts supplied by reference TRBV7-2 and TRBJ1-1, is GAGVSQSPSNKVTEKGKDVELRCDPISGHTALYWYRQSLGQGLEFLIYFQGNSAPDKSGLPSDRFSAERTGGSVSTLTIQRTQQEDSAVYLCASSADTMNTEAFFGQGTRLTVV.